These 10 T cell receptor beta chains originate from one sample sequenced in a study of cytomegalovirus exposure and HLA in healthy donors. The PCR contained 60 Vbeta and 13 Jbeta primers. TCRdb keeps only in-frame clones here, not all; method: immunoSEQ multiplex PCR. This sample has 55,000 to 65,000 clones; about 77% occur once, and the top ten carry 6.5% to 8.5%. Material: PBMCs. These receptor sequences come from a man under 40 in good health and CMV-seropositive.

In this sample, this clone turned up once. The chain carries TRBV12-5 and TRBJ2-2; 9 bases agree with TRBD1. CDR3 length equals 15 residues. Germline values: CDR1 LGHNT, CDR2 FRNRAP. The V and J ends lost 6 bases and 7 bases, in that order; junction bases with no gene match: 9. As DNA, the CDR3 is TGTGCTAGTGGATCGGACAGGGGAAGAGGCGGGGAGCTGTTTTTT. This sequence encodes CASGSDRGRGGELFF.

The V and J genes are TRBV5-4 and TRBJ2-7; tentatively, D is TRBD1 (6 bases). Germline assignment: CDR1 SGHNT and CDR2 YYREEE (reference sequence). V shed 1 base and J shed 6 bases, with 14 bases lying between them. The CDR3 is 14 residues long. The CDR3 protein is CASSLFDRPGEQYF. Written as DNA, the CDR3 is TGTGCCAGCAGCTTGTTTGACAGGCCTGGCGAGCAGTACTTC. The whole variable domain, remainder taken from reference TRBV5-4 and TRBJ2-7, is ETGVTQSPTHLIKTRGQQVTLRCSSQSGHNTVSWYQQALGQGPQFIFQYYREEENGRGNFPPRFSGLQFPNYSSELNVNALELDDSALYLCASSLFDRPGEQYFGPGTRLTVT.

For this clone: One end of the junction does not line up with germline, which may come from a read error. V and J are TRBV5-1 and TRBJ2-7; 8 bases map to TRBD2. CDR3 size: 14 residues. Germline V CDR1 and CDR2: SGHRS, YFSETQ. The chain's CDR3 is CTSSLARGVYEQYF. The DNA for the CDR3 is TGCACCAGCAGCTTGGCGCGGGGGGTCTACGAGCAGTACTTC.

The rearrangement links TRBV6-4 to TRBJ2-4, with TRBD2 identical over 11 bases. V shed 0 bases, J shed 7 bases, and the junction held 2 bases outside the gene matches. CDR1 and CDR2 from the germline V gene are MRHNA and SNTAGT. The CDR3 spans 15 residues. CDR3: CASSDSTSGGNIQYF. The CDR3 nucleotides are TGTGCCAGCAGTGACTCTACTAGCGGGGGTAACATTCAGTACTTC.

The V and J genes are TRBV28 and TRBJ2-2, with 9 bases aligning to TRBD1. V gave up 6 bases and J gave up 6 bases; unmatched junction bases: 11. The CDR3 has 16 amino acids. CDR1 is MDHEN, CDR2 SYDVKM, per germline. The DNA of the CDR3 is TGTGCCAGCAGCAGTGCCGGGACAGGGTTCGCCGGGGAGCTGTTTTTT. It yields the protein CASSSAGTGFAGELFF. The complete variable domain, with remaining parts taken from reference TRBV28 and TRBJ2-2, reads DVKVTQSSRYLVKRTGEKVFLECVQDMDHENMFWYRQDPGLGLRLIYFSYDVKMKEKGDIPEGYSVSREKKERFSLILESASTNQTSMYLCASSSAGTGFAGELFFGEGSRLTVL.

V is TRBV27 and J is TRBJ2-7; 7 nucleotides agree with TRBD1. The germline V gene has CDR1 MNHEY and CDR2 SMNVEV (reference sequence). The V and J ends lost 9 bases and 4 bases, in that order; junction bases with no gene match: 9. This CDR3 spans 13 amino acids. CDR3 sequence reads: CASGQASPYEQYF. In nucleotides, the CDR3 is TGTGCCAGTGGACAGGCGTCCCCGTACGAGCAGTACTTC.

The rearrangement joins TRBV30 to TRBJ2-3, with 10 bases lining up with TRBD2. CDR3 length: 15 residues. The V segment lost 0 bases and the J segment 1 base; nucleotides outside the gene matches: 1. The germline V gene has CDR1 GTSNPN and CDR2 SVGIG (reference sequence). Here the CDR3 reads CAWSVLAGRTDTQYF. The DNA for the CDR3 is TGTGCCTGGAGTGTACTAGCGGGGCGCACAGATACGCAGTATTTT.

The rearrangement links TRBV19 to TRBJ1-6; a possible D gene is TRBD1 (6 bases). The CDR3 runs 19 residues. From germline, CDR1 is LNHDA and CDR2 SQIVND (reference sequence). The germline V and J ends were trimmed by 3 bases and 0 bases, with 18 bases remaining between them. The CDR3 bases are TGTGCCAGTAGTATCTACAGGGCCTCCCAGAGCTCCTATAATTCACCCCTCCACTTT. Translating it yields CASSIYRASQSSYNSPLHF.

This clone was observed a handful of times. The J gene is TRBJ2-2, the V gene TRBV7-3; 11 bases fit TRBD2. The germline gives CDR1 SGHTA, CDR2 FQGTGA. The CDR3 length is 16 residues. The J segment lost 0 bases and the V segment lost 5 bases, leaving 2 bases of the junction unmatched. CDR3 region: CASSPTSGANTGELFF. For the CDR3, the DNA is TGTGCCAGCAGCCCGACTAGCGGGGCGAACACCGGGGAGCTGTTTTTT. The variable domain in full, completed from reference TRBV7-3 and TRBJ2-2, reads GAGVSQTPSNKVTEKGKYVELRCDPISGHTALYWYRQSLGQGPEFLIYFQGTGAADDSGLPNDRFFAVRPEGSVSTLKIQRTERGDSAVYLCASSPTSGANTGELFFGEGSRLTVL.

The rearrangement joins TRBV2 to TRBJ2-4, with D perhaps TRBD1 (6 bases). The CDR3 sequence is 15 residues long. The V and J ends lost 11 bases and 2 bases respectively, with 19 bases between them. Germline CDR1 is SNHLY and CDR2 is FYNNEI. CDR3 DNA: TGTGCCCGATCAGGGGATATTGGGTCCAAAAACATTCAGTACTTC. Amino acids: CARSGDIGSKNIQYF.